This T cell receptor beta chain is drawn from a study of T cells in tumors after PD-1 blockade. In the study overall: Treatment was either pembrolizumab 200 mg every 3 weeks or cemiplimab 350 mg every 2 weeks. Daily vismodegib 150 mg continued in a subset of anti-PD-1-treated patients.

Produced via immunoSEQ multiplex PCR; TCRdb's table is partial and in-frame only. This table has roughly 12,000 clones, roughly two thirds appearing once. CDR1 GTSNPN and CDR2 SVGIG come from the germline V gene (reference sequence). The CDR3 is 15 residues long. Trimming cost V 0 bases and J 3 bases; bases outside gene matches: 6. Whole-study results and caveats: After therapy, most expanded exhausted CD8+ clones were absent pre-treatment, suggesting clonal replacement.

Of note for this clone: What it binds is not known.

The receptor was derived from a human donor with basal cell carcinoma. J is TRBJ2-7 and V is TRBV30; 9 bases match TRBD1. This specimen was tumor tissue, taken before anti-PD-1 treatment. Here the CDR3 reads CAWSVGGTGNYEQYF. The CDR3 DNA is TGTGCCTGGAGTGTTGGGGGGACAGGGAACTACGAGCAGTACTTC.